Sequencing of this T cell receptor (beta chain) was carried out in a study of T cell clonality in common variable immunodeficiency. This clone showed up many times. The CDR3 goes on 3 residues after the read ends, and that part is filled in from the germline J gene. V lost 3 bases, J lost 2 bases, and 7 bases lay in between. Per the germline V gene, CDR1 is DFQATT and CDR2 is SNEGSKA (reference sequence). The CDR3 is made up of 13 amino acids. Clones were read by immunoSEQ multiplex PCR, and TCRdb kept only the in-frame ones, dropping some. The repertoire consists of about 74,000 clones, none detected only once.

The receptor was derived from a person between 18 and 75 years old in good health. Specimen: peripheral blood mononuclear cells. The chain carries TRBV20-1 and TRBJ2-2; possible D gene TRBD1, 5 bases. CDR3 loop: CSARGPNTGELFF. CDR3 DNA (partial): TGCAGTGCTAGGGGGCCCAACACCGGGGAG.